These 17 T cell receptor beta chains were sequenced from one sample in a study of T cells expressing NK-cell markers. From the 5' RACE reads, TCRdb lists one entry per CDR3 protein and no DNA. The data include about 32,000 distinct CDR3 sequences; the top ten clones carry 60%. The sample consisted of blood T cells: a sorted CD56 or NKG2C T cell subset, CD4+ or CD8+ T cells, or bulk PBMC T cells (not recorded which). These TCRs come from a woman between 18 and 70 years old in good health.

The chain has TRBV6-1 and TRBJ1-1; no DNA is available, so the TRBD1 call from TCRdb remains unchecked. The CDR3 consists of 14 residues. Germline V CDR1 and CDR2: MNHNS, SASEGT. CDR3 sequence: CASSLGQSNTEAFF.

The V gene is TRBV5-1, the J gene TRBJ1-1; the TCRdb call, TRBD1, lacks DNA for checking. This CDR3 has 14 residues. The germline V gene has CDR1 SGHRS and CDR2 YFSETQ. The CDR3: CASSLAWGSLGAFF.

The rearrangement joins TRBV28 to TRBJ2-7; TCRdb gives TRBD1 as the D gene, but with no DNA this cannot be confirmed. Germline CDR1 and CDR2: MDHEN and SYDVKM. CDR3 length: 15 residues. CDR3 sequence: CATGEGTGTSYEQYF.

The chain recombines TRBV7-7 with TRBJ2-3; TCRdb's assignment of TRBD2 cannot be checked, as there is no DNA. Germline V gene lookup returns CDR1 SSHAT and CDR2 FNYEAQ (reference sequence). This CDR3 has 15 amino acids. This chain's CDR3 is CASSVSVADTDTQYF.

The chain employs TRBV24-1 and TRBJ2-1; TCRdb indicates TRBD2, and absent DNA this call remains unverified. Germline V CDR1 and CDR2: KGHDR, SFDVKD. The CDR3 has 12 residues. This CDR3 is CATSPGLNEQFF.

The chain joins TRBV7-6 to TRBJ1-3. The CDR3 consists of 13 residues. The germline V gene encodes CDR1 SGHVS and CDR2 FNYEAQ. The CDR3 loop reads CASRGVGGNTIYF.

The rearrangement links TRBV13 to TRBJ1-2; with no DNA, the TCRdb D assignment of TRBD1 cannot be verified. CDR3 length: 13 residues. Germline V gives CDR1 PRHDT, CDR2 FYEKMQ (reference sequence). CDR3 in amino acids: CASSQQGGDGYTF.

The J gene is TRBJ2-3, the V gene TRBV27; TCRdb's D call, TRBD2, is unchecked because there is no DNA. The germline V gene encodes CDR1 MNHEY and CDR2 SMNVEV (reference sequence). There are 15 residues in the CDR3. CDR3 loop: CASSFLAGGTDTQYF.

This sequence joins TRBV25-1 and TRBJ2-7. This CDR3 is 12 amino acids long. CDR1 and CDR2 from the germline V gene are MGHDK and SYGVNS. The CDR3 spells CASSECSPEQYF.

The genes are TRBV19 and TRBJ2-2; TCRdb designates TRBD2, a call that cannot be tested without DNA. The CDR3 is 15 residues long. Looked up from germline, CDR1 is LNHDA and CDR2 is SQIVND (reference sequence). The CDR3 sequence: CASTSGPVGTGELFF.

The J gene is TRBJ2-7, the V gene TRBV12-3 or TRBV12-4; TCRdb outputs TRBD2, but without DNA this stays unchecked. CDR3 length: 15 amino acids. The CDR3 loop reads CASSLEASGTYEQYF.

CDR3 sequence: CASSPHRVAYNEQFF. This chain links TRBV28 with TRBJ2-1. Germline CDR1 is MDHEN and CDR2 is SYDVKM. The CDR3 has 15 amino acids.

This clonotype ranks as medium-sized in terms of frequency. The chain joins TRBV6-2 or TRBV6-3 to TRBJ2-7; the D gene TCRdb calls, TRBD1, cannot be checked with no DNA. The germline V gene has CDR1 MNHEY and CDR2 SVGEGT. The CDR3 spans 16 residues. CDR3 sequence: CASTGDRAAGMYEQYF.

The chain is built from TRBV5-1 and TRBJ2-2; TCRdb proposes TRBD2, but this gene call is untestable without DNA. The CDR3 consists of 16 residues. From germline, CDR1 is SGHRS and CDR2 YFSETQ. The CDR3: CASSLGLAGGHGELFF. The complete variable domain, with remaining parts taken from reference TRBV5-1 and TRBJ2-2, reads KAGVTQTPRYLIKTRGQQVTLSCSPISGHRSVSWYQQTPGQGLQFLFEYFSETQRNKGNFPGRFSGRQFSNSRSEMNVSTLELGDSALYLCASSLGLAGGHGELFFGEGSRLTVL.

The CDR3 protein is CASSYPTGTDNNEQFF. The chain employs TRBV6-2 or TRBV6-3 and TRBJ2-1; TCRdb's D call of TRBD1 is untestable without DNA. CDR3 length: 16 amino acids. CDR1 MNHEY and CDR2 SVGEGT come from the germline V gene.

The V and J genes are TRBV9 and TRBJ2-7; TCRdb indicates TRBD1, and absent DNA this call remains unverified. This CDR3 contains 16 residues. CDR1 SGDLS and CDR2 YYNGEE come from the germline V gene. The CDR3 spells CASSVGGSVSSYEQYF. Full variable domain (outside the CDR3, taken from reference TRBV9 and TRBJ2-7): DSGVTQTPKHLITATGQRVTLRCSPRSGDLSVYWYQQSLDQGLQFLIQYYNGEERAKGNILERFSAQQFPDLHSELNLSSLELGDSALYFCASSVGGSVSSYEQYFGPGTRLTVT.

The chain's CDR3 is CSVELDRGRVSEQFF. The rearrangement links TRBV29-1 to TRBJ2-1; the TCRdb call, TRBD1, lacks DNA for checking. Germline CDR1 is SQVTM and CDR2 is ANQGSEA. The CDR3 has 15 residues.